The T cell receptor beta chain under discussion was sequenced for a study of cytomegalovirus exposure and HLA in healthy donors. Study at large: From about 180 million T cells, an earlier analysis saw roughly 120 million unique TCR beta sequences. Study-wide findings and caveats: The productive fraction for most TCR beta V segments was about 90% or about 30% in an earlier analysis. CMV antigen specificity was confirmed in vitro for three CMV-associated chains.

In this sample, this clone turned up a few times. Its specificity is unknown. Different DNA sequences within this sample yield the same CDR3. V shed 5 bases, J shed 5 bases, and the junction held 7 bases outside the gene matches. Germline V lookup: CDR1 SEHNR, CDR2 FQNEAQ (reference sequence). The CDR3 runs to 16 residues. Both 60 Vbeta primers and 13 Jbeta primers went into the PCR. Produced via immunoSEQ multiplex PCR; TCRdb's table is partial and in-frame only. The sample consists of about 180,000 clones, roughly 77% of them appearing once. The sequence was collected from a woman under 40 in good health and CMV-seropositive. Material for sequencing was PBMCs. The gene calls are TRBV7-9 and TRBJ1-6, with TRBD1 matching over 9 bases. The CDR3 DNA is TGTGCCAGCAGCGTGGCTGGGACAGGGAATAATTCACCCCTCCACTTT. Residues: CASSVAGTGNNSPLHF.